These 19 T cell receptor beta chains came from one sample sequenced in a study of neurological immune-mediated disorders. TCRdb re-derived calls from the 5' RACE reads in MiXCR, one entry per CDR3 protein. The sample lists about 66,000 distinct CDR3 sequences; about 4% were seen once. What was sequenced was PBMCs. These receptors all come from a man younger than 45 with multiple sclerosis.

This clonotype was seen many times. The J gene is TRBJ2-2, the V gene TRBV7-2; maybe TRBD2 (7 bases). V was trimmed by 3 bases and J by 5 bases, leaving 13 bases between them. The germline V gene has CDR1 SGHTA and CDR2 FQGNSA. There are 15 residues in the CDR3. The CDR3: CASSFRGGGTGELFF. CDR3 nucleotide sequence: TGTGCCAGCAGCTTCCGCGGGGGCGGGACCGGGGAGCTGTTTTTT.

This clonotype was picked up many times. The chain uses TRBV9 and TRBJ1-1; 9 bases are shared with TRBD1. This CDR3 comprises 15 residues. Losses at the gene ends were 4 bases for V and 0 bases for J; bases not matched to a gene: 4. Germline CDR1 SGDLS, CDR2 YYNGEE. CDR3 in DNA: TGTGCCAGCAGCCCAGGACAGGGGATGAACACTGAAGCTTTCTTT. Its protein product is CASSPGQGMNTEAFF.

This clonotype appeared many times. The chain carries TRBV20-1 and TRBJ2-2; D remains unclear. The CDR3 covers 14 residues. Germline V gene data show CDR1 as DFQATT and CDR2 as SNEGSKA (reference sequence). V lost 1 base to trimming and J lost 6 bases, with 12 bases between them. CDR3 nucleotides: TGCAGTGCTAGAGTAGTATCGGCGGCCGGGGAGCTGTTTTTT. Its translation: CSARVVSAAGELFF.

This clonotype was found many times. The CDR3 nucleotides read TGTGCCATCAGTGAGTCGTGGGGTGACCGTTCACCCCTCCACTTT. This gives the protein CAISESWGDRSPLHF. The chain combines TRBV10-3 with TRBJ1-6; no clear D gene. CDR1 is ENHRY, CDR2 SYGVKD, per germline. Trimming left V 0 bases short and J 9 bases short, with 12 bases between. The CDR3 sequence is 15 residues long.

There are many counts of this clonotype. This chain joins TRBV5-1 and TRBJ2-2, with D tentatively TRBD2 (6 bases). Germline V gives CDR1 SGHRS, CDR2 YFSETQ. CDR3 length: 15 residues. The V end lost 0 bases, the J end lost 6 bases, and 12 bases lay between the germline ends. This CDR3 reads CASSLVAGTSGELFF. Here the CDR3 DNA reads TGCGCCAGCAGCTTGGTTGCGGGGACTTCCGGGGAGCTGTTTTTT.

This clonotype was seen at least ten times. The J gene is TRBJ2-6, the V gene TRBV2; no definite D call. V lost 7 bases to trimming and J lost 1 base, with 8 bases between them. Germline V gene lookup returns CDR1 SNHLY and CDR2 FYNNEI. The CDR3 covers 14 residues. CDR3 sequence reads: CASKADSGANVLTF. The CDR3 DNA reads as TGTGCCAGCAAGGCAGATTCTGGGGCCAACGTCCTGACTTTC.

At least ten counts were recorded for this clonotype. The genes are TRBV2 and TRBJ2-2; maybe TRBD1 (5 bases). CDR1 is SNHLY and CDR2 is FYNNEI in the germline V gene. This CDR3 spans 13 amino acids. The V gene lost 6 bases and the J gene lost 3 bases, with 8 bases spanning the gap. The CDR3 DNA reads TGTGCCAGCAGAAGCAGGGACACCGGGGAGCTGTTTTTT. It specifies CASRSRDTGELFF.

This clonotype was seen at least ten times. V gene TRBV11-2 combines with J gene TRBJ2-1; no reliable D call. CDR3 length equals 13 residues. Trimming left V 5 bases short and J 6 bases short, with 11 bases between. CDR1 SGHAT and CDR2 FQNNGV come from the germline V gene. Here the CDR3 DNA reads TGTGCCAGCAGCCCATGGACCGTCAATGAGCAGTTCTTC. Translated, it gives CASSPWTVNEQFF.

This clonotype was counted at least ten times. The CDR3 reads CASRGTGNSNQPQHF. CDR3 bases: TGTGCCAGCAGGGGGACAGGGAATAGCAATCAGCCCCAGCATTTT. This chain links TRBV12-3 or TRBV12-4 with TRBJ1-5; 9 bases are a match to TRBD1. The CDR3 has 15 residues. V lost 6 bases to trimming and J lost 0 bases; unmatched junction nucleotides: 3.

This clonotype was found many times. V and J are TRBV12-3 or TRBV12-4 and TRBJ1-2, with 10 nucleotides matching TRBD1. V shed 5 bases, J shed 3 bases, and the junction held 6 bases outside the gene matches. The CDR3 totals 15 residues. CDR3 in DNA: TGTGCCAGCAGTAAAGCGACAGGGGGCCACTATGGCTACACCTTC. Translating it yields CASSKATGGHYGYTF.

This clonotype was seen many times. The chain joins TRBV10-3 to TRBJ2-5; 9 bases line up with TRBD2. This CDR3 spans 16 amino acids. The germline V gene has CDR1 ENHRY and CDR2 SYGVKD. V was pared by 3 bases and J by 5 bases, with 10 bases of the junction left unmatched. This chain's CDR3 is CAISDRVAGAGETQYF. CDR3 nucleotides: TGTGCCATCAGTGATCGAGTAGCGGGGGCCGGGGAGACCCAGTACTTC.

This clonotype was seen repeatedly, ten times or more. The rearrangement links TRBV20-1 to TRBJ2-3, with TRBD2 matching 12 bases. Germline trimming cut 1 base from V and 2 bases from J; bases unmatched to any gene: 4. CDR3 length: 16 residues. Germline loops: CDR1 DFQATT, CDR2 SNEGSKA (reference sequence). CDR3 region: CSARVSSGGATDTQYF. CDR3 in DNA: TGCAGTGCTAGAGTTTCTAGCGGGGGGGCCACAGATACGCAGTATTTT.

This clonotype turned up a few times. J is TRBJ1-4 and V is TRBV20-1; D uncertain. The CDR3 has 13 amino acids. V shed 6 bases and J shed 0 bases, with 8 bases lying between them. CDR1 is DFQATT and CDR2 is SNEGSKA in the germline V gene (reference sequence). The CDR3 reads CSAKPATNEKLFF. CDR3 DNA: TGCAGTGCGAAGCCGGCAACTAATGAAAAACTGTTTTTT.

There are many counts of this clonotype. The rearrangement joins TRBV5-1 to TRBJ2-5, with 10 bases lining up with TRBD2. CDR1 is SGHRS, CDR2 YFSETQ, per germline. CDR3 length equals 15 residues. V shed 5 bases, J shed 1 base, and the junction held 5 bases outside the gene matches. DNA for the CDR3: TGCGCCAGCAGGCCTAGCGGGGGATTCCAAGAGACCCAGTACTTC. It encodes CASRPSGGFQETQYF. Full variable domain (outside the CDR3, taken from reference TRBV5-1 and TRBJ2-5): KAGVTQTPRYLIKTRGQQVTLSCSPISGHRSVSWYQQTPGQGLQFLFEYFSETQRNKGNFPGRFSGRQFSNSRSEMNVSTLELGDSALYLCASRPSGGFQETQYFGPGTRLLVL.

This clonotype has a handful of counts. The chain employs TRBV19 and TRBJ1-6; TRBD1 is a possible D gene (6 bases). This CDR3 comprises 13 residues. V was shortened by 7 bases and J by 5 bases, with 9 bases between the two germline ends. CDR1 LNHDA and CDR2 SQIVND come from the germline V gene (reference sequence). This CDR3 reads CASNRADNSPLHF. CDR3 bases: TGTGCCAGTAACAGGGCGGATAATTCACCCCTCCACTTT.

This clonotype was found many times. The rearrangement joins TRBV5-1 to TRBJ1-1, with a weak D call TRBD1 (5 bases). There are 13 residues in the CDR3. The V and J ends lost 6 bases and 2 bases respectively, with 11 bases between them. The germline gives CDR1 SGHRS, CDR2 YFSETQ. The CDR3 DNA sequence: TGCGCCAGCAACCGGGACCCAAACACTGAAGCTTTCTTT. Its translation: CASNRDPNTEAFF.

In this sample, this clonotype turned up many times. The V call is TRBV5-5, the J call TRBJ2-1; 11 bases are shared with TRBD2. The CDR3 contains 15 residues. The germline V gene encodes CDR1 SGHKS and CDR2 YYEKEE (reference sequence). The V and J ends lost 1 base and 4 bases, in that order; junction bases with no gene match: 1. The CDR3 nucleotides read TGTGCCAGCAGCTTGACTAGCGGGGGATACAATGAGCAGTTCTTC. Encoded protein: CASSLTSGGYNEQFF.

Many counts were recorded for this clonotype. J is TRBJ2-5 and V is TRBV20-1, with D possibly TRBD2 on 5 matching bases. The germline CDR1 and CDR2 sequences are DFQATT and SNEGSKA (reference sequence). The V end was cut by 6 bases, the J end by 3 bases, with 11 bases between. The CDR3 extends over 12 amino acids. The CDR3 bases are TGCAGTGCCAGTCCCGGGGAAGAGACCCAGTACTTC. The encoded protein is CSASPGEETQYF.

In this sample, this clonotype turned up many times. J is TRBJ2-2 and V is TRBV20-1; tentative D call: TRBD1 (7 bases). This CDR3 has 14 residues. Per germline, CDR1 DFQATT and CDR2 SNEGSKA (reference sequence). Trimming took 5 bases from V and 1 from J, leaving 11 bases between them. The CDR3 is CSAAGQLNTGELFF. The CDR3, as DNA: TGCAGTGCTGCGGGACAGCTGAACACCGGGGAGCTGTTTTTT.